This TCR beta chain is from a study of shared clonotypes between healthy human individuals. The V end lost 5 bases, the J end lost 13 bases, and 24 bases lay between the germline ends. Per germline, CDR1 MNHEY and CDR2 SMNVEV (reference sequence). This CDR3 contains 14 residues. Assay: immunoSEQ multiplex PCR; the TCRdb copy retains only in-frame clones and omits some. Here the sample spans more than 1.2 million clones, less than 99% being singletons. The source of this sequence is a man in his thirties or forties in good health. This sequence joins TRBV27 and TRBJ2-7; a possible D gene is TRBD1 (6 bases). The sequenced material came from naive CD4+ T cells sorted from blood. The subset denotes: CD45RA+ positively selected. The CDR3: CASSKIGTSSGLYF. CDR3 bases: TGTGCCAGCAGTAAGATAGGGACATCCAGTGGGCTATACTTC.